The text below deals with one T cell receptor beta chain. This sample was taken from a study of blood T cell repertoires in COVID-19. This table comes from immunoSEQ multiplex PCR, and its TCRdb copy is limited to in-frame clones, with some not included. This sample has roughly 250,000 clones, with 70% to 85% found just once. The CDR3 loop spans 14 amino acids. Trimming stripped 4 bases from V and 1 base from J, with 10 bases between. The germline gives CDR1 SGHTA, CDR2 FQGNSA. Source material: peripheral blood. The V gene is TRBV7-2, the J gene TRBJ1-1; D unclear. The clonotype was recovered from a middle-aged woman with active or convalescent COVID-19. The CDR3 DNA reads TGTGCCAGCAGCTCGGCGCTAGGGAACACTGAAGCTTTCTTT. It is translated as CASSSALGNTEAFF.